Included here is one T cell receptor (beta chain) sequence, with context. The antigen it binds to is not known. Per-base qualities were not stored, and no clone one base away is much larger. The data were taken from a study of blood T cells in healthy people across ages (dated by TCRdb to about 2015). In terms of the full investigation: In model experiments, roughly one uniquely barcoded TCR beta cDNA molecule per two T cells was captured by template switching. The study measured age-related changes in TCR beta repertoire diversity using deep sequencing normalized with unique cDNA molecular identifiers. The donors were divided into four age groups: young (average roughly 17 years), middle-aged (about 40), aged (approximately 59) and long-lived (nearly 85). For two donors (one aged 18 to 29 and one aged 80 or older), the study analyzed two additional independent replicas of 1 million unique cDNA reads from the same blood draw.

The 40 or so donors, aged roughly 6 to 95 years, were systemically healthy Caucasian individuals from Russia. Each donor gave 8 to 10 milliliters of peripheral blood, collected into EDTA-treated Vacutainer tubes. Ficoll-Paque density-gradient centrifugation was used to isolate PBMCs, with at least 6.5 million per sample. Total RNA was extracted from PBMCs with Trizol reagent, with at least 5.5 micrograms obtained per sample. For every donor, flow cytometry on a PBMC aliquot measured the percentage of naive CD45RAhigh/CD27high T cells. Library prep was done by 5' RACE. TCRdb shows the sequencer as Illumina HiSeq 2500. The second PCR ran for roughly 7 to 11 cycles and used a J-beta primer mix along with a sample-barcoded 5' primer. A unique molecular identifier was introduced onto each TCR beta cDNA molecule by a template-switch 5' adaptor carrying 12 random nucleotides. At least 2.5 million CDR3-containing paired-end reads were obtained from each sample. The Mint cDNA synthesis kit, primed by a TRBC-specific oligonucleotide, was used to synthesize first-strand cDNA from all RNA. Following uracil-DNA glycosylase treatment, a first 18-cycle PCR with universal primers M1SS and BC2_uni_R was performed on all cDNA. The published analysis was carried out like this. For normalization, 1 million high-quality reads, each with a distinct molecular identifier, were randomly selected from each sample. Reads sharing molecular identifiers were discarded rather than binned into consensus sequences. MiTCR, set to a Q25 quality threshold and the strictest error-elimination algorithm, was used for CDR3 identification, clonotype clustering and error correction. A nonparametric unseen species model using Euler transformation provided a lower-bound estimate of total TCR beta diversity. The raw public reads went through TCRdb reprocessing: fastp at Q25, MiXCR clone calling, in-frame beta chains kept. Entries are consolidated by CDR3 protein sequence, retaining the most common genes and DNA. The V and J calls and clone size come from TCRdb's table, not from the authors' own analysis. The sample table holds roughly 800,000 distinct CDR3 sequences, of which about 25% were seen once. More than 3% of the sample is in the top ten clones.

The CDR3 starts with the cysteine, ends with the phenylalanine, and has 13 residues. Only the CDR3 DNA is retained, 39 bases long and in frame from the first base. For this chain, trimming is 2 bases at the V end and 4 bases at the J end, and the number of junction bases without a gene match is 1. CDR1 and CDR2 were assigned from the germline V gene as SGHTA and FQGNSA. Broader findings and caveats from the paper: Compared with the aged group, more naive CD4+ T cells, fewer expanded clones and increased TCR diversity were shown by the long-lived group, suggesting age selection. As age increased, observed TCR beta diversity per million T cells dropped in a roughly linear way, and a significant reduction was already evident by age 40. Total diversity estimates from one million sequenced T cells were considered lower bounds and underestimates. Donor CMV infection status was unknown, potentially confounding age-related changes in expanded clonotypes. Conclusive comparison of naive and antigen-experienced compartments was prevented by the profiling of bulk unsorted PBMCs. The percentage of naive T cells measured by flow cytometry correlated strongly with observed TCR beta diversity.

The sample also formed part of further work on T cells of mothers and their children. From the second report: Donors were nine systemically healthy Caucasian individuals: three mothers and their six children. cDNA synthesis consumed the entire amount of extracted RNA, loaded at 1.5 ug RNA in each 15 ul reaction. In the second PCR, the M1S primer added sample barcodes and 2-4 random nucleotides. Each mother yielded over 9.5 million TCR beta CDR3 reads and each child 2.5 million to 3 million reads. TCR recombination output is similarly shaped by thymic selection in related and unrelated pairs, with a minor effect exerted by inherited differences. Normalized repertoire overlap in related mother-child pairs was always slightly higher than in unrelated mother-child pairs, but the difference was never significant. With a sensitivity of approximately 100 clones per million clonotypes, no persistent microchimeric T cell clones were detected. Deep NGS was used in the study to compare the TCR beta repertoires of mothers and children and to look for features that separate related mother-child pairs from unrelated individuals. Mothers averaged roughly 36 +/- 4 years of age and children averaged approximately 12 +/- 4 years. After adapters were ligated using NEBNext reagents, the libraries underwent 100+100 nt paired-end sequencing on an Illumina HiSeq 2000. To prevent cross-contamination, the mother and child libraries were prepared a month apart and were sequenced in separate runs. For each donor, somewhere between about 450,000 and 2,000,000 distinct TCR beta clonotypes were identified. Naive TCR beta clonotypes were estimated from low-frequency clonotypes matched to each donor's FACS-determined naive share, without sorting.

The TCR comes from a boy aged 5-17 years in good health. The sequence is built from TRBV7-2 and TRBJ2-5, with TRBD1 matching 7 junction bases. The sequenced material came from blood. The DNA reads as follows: TGTGCCAGCAGCTTACACAGGGGAGAGACCCAGTACTTC. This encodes CASSLHRGETQYF.